The 11 T cell receptor beta chains below all came from one sample that was sequenced in a study of cytomegalovirus exposure and HLA in healthy donors (dated by TCRdb to about 2017). The library was built by means of the immunoSEQ multiplex PCR assay. For the multiplex PCR, a mixture combining 60 forward primers for TCR Vbeta segments and 13 reverse primers for TCR Jbeta segments was used. As stored in TCRdb, this immuneACCESS dataset retains in-frame rearrangements with V and J assigned. A fraction of the clones does not appear; measured against another copy, unresolved V genes explain less than half of the discrepancy, and the remainder lacks a known reason. The record for this sample contains 130,000 to 150,000 clones. Approximately 1% of the sample belongs to the ten largest clones. The sequenced sample was PBMCs. The receptors here all came from a male donor in good health and CMV-seronegative.

The chain recombines TRBV30 with TRBJ2-7; 13 nucleotides align to TRBD2. This CDR3 contains 18 residues. The V gene's germline CDR1 is GTSNPN and CDR2 SVGIG (reference sequence). The V and J ends lost 1 base and 5 bases, in that order; junction bases with no gene match: 14. The CDR3 sequence is CAWSAGLAGAVGAHEQYF. Written as DNA, the CDR3 is TGTGCCTGGAGTGCTGGACTAGCGGGAGCGGTGGGGGCACACGAGCAGTACTTC.

This sequence joins TRBV15 and TRBJ1-5, with 12 bases lining up with TRBD1. This CDR3 is 20 amino acids long. The V segment lost 3 bases and the J segment 6 bases; nucleotides outside the gene matches: 18. The germline V gene has CDR1 LNHNV and CDR2 YYDKDF (reference sequence). CDR3: CATSSLTGPGTGGVGQPQHF. In DNA form, the CDR3 reads TGTGCCACCAGCAGTTTAACGGGACCCGGGACAGGGGGCGTCGGTCAGCCCCAGCATTTT.

CDR3 DNA sequence: TGTGCCAGCAGTCCGCAGGGGGGAGGGGCCAACGTCCTGACTTTC. Protein sequence: CASSPQGGGANVLTF. The chain carries TRBV6-5 and TRBJ2-6; D is possibly TRBD1 (7 bases). Germline V gives CDR1 MNHEY, CDR2 SVGAGI. The CDR3 extends over 15 amino acids. The V gene lost 5 bases and the J gene lost 4 bases, with 12 bases spanning the gap.

This chain uses TRBV7-9 with TRBJ1-2, with D possibly matching TRBD1 (5 bases). The germline V gene has CDR1 SEHNR and CDR2 FQNEAQ (reference sequence). Trimming took 5 bases from V and 3 from J, leaving 13 bases between them. The CDR3 consists of 14 residues. The chain's CDR3 is CASSRRGEDYGYTF. CDR3 DNA sequence: TGTGCCAGCAGCAGGCGGGGGGAGGACTATGGCTACACCTTC. The variable domain in full, with the rest retrieved from reference TRBV7-9 and TRBJ1-2, is DTGVSQNPRHKITKRGQNVTFRCDPISEHNRLYWYRQTLGQGPEFLTYFQNEAQLEKSRLLSDRFSAERPKGSFSTLEIQRTEQGDSAMYLCASSRRGEDYGYTFGSGTRLTVV.

The chain links TRBV2 to TRBJ1-5, with TRBD1 matching over 7 bases. The CDR3 runs to 15 residues. Trimming at V came to 8 bases and at J to 0 bases, leaving 7 bases not matched to a gene. Germline CDR1 reads SNHLY; CDR2 reads FYNNEI. DNA of the CDR3: TGTGCCAGCTATCAGGGGGGTCTTAGCAATCAGCCCCAGCATTTT. It is translated as CASYQGGLSNQPQHF.

The chain joins TRBV28 to TRBJ1-2; D not resolved. The CDR3 has 11 amino acids. CDR1 MDHEN and CDR2 SYDVKM come from the germline V gene. V lost 5 bases and J 5 bases, leaving 6 bases between the germline ends. The DNA for the CDR3 is TGTGCCAGCAGTCCCCTTTATGGCTACACCTTC. Translated, it gives CASSPLYGYTF.

Regarding this clone: The identical CDR3 is also encoded by other nucleotide sequences in the sample. V gene TRBV30 combines with J gene TRBJ1-5; D is ambiguous. V lost 3 bases and J lost 0, with 6 bases in between. Germline values: CDR1 GTSNPN, CDR2 SVGIG (reference sequence). The CDR3 spans 13 residues. CDR3 nucleotide sequence: TGTGCCTGGAGCCCGGGTAGCAATCAGCCCCAGCATTTT. This codes for CAWSPGSNQPQHF.

The gene calls are TRBV29-1 and TRBJ2-7; maybe TRBD1 (5 bases). The CDR3 length is 12 residues. The germline V gene has CDR1 SQVTM and CDR2 ANQGSEA. Trimming took 6 bases from V and 1 from J, leaving 10 bases between them. CDR3 nucleotide sequence: TGCAGCGTCGAAACAGGATCCTACGAGCAGTACTTC. It encodes CSVETGSYEQYF.

The J gene is TRBJ2-3, the V gene TRBV14, with D possibly matching TRBD1 (6 bases). In germline, CDR1 is SGHDN, CDR2 FVKESK. Trimming stripped 0 bases from V and 4 bases from J, with 17 bases between. This CDR3 region has 17 residues. This chain's CDR3 is CASSQDAGAGVADTQYF. DNA for the CDR3: TGTGCCAGCAGCCAAGATGCAGGGGCAGGGGTTGCAGATACGCAGTATTTT.

This chain uses TRBV18 with TRBJ2-3, with D possibly being TRBD1 (5 bases). Germline CDR1 reads KGHSH; CDR2 reads LQKENI. V gave up 8 bases and J gave up 1 base, with 13 bases separating them. The length of the CDR3 is 14 residues. CDR3 protein: CASKQGLGTDTQYF. In nucleotides, the CDR3 is TGTGCCAGCAAGCAGGGCCTTGGCACAGATACGCAGTATTTT.

This chain uses TRBV28 with TRBJ2-7; D perhaps matches TRBD1 (5 bases). There are 11 residues in the CDR3. V was clipped by 4 bases and J by 5 bases, with 6 bases between them. Germline assignment: CDR1 MDHEN and CDR2 SYDVKM. The CDR3 sequence: CASSWGNEQYF. In DNA, the CDR3 is TGTGCCAGCAGTTGGGGCAACGAGCAGTACTTC.